The TCR beta chain described here comes from a study of T cell changes during pregnancy in multiple sclerosis. Here immunoSEQ multiplex PCR was the method, and the copy in TCRdb shows in-frame clones only, minus some. The repertoire holds roughly 36,000 clones, roughly 91% seen once, with 6% to 7.5% in the top ten. This clone occurred once. The CDR3 runs to 13 residues. Germline V lookup: CDR1 SGHNT, CDR2 YENEEA. V was cut by 4 bases and J by 5 bases, with 9 bases left in between. The receptor was derived from a female donor with multiple sclerosis, enrolled in a pregnancy study. Here the sequenced sample was CD8+ T cells from peripheral blood mononuclear cells, taken in the second trimester of pregnancy. The chain joins TRBV11-3 to TRBJ2-1; TRBD2 is a possible D gene (6 bases). The CDR3 here is CASSSRLDNEQFF. The CDR3 region has the DNA TGTGCCAGCAGCTCCAGACTAGACAATGAGCAGTTCTTC.